Each of the 9 T cell receptor beta chains below was sequenced from the same sample in a study of blood T cell repertoires in COVID-19 (dated by TCRdb to about 2020). The library was made by the immunoSEQ multiplex PCR assay. TCRdb's version of the immuneACCESS table is confined to in-frame rearrangements and falls short of the full clone set. An unresolved V gene accounts for under half of the shortfall where checked; the remainder is of unknown origin. Within this sample are 260,000 or so clones, with over 75% of them counted one time only. The ten largest account for about 9.1% of the sample. The sample comprised peripheral blood. The receptors originated from a human donor in a cohort sampled during active COVID-19.

CDR3 region: CASSLSGQGAEAFF. The DNA for the CDR3 is TGTGCCAGCAGCCTTTCGGGACAGGGGGCGGAAGCTTTCTTT. The chain carries TRBV3-1 (or the pseudogene TRBV3-2) and TRBJ1-1, with TRBD1 matching over 12 bases. Germline V CDR1 and CDR2: LGHDT, YNNKEL (reference sequence). The CDR3 has 14 amino acids. Trimming at V came to 4 bases and at J to 8 bases, leaving 5 bases not matched to a gene.

This clone was counted between two and nine times. The genes are TRBV27 and TRBJ1-6; D might be TRBD1 (6 bases). The CDR3 length is 12 residues. V was shortened by 2 bases and J by 14 bases, with 10 bases between the two germline ends. Germline V CDR1 and CDR2: MNHEY, SMNVEV (reference sequence). CDR3 residues: CASSLEGGALHF. DNA of the CDR3: TGTGCCAGCAGTTTAGAGGGGGGGGCCCTCCACTTT.

The V gene is TRBV29-1, the J gene TRBJ1-2; 7 nucleotides line up with TRBD1. The J segment lost 1 base and the V segment lost 7 bases, leaving 27 bases of the junction unmatched. The CDR3 has 20 amino acids. Germline V gene sequence: CDR1 SQVTM, CDR2 ANQGSEA. The CDR3 loop reads CSGLLQGLRARAGSNYGYTF. CDR3 in DNA: TGCAGCGGGCTTCTACAGGGGCTCCGAGCTCGGGCGGGGAGTAACTATGGCTACACCTTC.

The genes are TRBV2 and TRBJ2-3; the match to TRBD1 covers 7 bases. Germline assignment: CDR1 SNHLY and CDR2 FYNNEI. The CDR3 has 15 amino acids. The V and J ends lost 3 bases and 3 bases, in that order; junction bases with no gene match: 6. CDR3 sequence reads: CASSEPQGQTDTQYF. DNA of the CDR3: TGTGCCAGCAGTGAGCCACAGGGACAGACAGATACGCAGTATTTT.

The chain recombines TRBV5-1 with TRBJ1-5; TRBD1 aligns across 9 bases. The CDR3 length is 15 residues. Germline lookup yields CDR1 SGHRS and CDR2 YFSETQ. With V trimmed by 0 bases and J by 3 bases, 1 base remained unmatched. The CDR3 bases are TGCGCCAGCAGCTTGGGGGACAGGGACAATCAGCCCCAGCATTTT. This codes for CASSLGDRDNQPQHF.

V and J are TRBV24-1 and TRBJ2-3, with TRBD1 matching over 9 bases. The V and J ends lost 2 bases and 4 bases, in that order; junction bases with no gene match: 3. Germline CDR1 reads KGHDR; CDR2 reads SFDVKD. There are 15 residues in the CDR3. CDR3 sequence reads: CATSDSGTGSDTQYF. As DNA, the CDR3 is TGTGCCACCAGTGATTCCGGGACAGGGTCAGATACGCAGTATTTT.

The chain recombines TRBV27 with TRBJ1-6; no firm D call. V lost 9 bases to trimming and J lost 12 bases, with 12 bases between them. Germline V gene lookup returns CDR1 MNHEY and CDR2 SMNVEV (reference sequence). The CDR3 is 11 residues long. Written as DNA, the CDR3 is TGTGCCAGGACCGGGTCTGGACCCCTCCACTTT. Translated, it gives CARTGSGPLHF.

V usage is TRBV19 and J usage is TRBJ2-1, with a possible D match to TRBD1 (5 bases). The CDR3 runs to 16 residues. V gave up 0 bases and J gave up 4 bases, with 13 bases separating them. The V gene's germline CDR1 is LNHDA and CDR2 SQIVND (reference sequence). CDR3 loop: CASSIEAVGLYNEQFF. The DNA for the CDR3 is TGTGCCAGTAGTATAGAAGCAGTGGGGCTGTACAATGAGCAGTTCTTC. Complete variable domain (other parts from reference TRBV19 and TRBJ2-1): DGGITQSPKYLFRKEGQNVTLSCEQNLNHDAMYWYRQDPGQGLRLIYYSQIVNDFQKGDIAEGYSVSREKKESFPLTVTSAQKNPTAFYLCASSIEAVGLYNEQFFGPGTRLTVL.

This clone showed up many times. V gene TRBV13 combines with J gene TRBJ1-3; 7 bases agree with TRBD1. The CDR3 is made up of 14 amino acids. J was trimmed by 2 bases and V by 5 bases; bases with no gene match: 3. Germline CDR1 and CDR2: PRHDT and FYEKMQ (reference sequence). The chain's CDR3 is CASSDRAAGNTIYF. CDR3 DNA: TGTGCCAGCAGCGACAGGGCAGCTGGAAACACCATATATTTT. Full variable domain (remainder filled in from reference TRBV13 and TRBJ1-3): AAGVIQSPRHLIKEKRETATLKCYPIPRHDTVYWYQQGPGQDPQFLISFYEKMQSDKGSIPDRFSAQQFSDYHSELNMSSLELGDSALYFCASSDRAAGNTIYFGEGSWLTVV.